Each of the 17 T cell receptor beta chains below was sequenced from the same sample in a study of cytomegalovirus exposure and HLA in healthy donors. The PCR was carried out with 60 Vbeta primers and 13 Jbeta primers. Assay: immunoSEQ multiplex PCR; the TCRdb copy retains only in-frame clones and omits some. Of roughly 110,000 clones in the sample, approximately 60% were seen once. Sequencing was done on a sample of PBMCs. The origin of the receptors is a woman aged 25 to 39 in good health and CMV-seronegative.

This chain connects TRBV7-2 to TRBJ2-2, with 7 nucleotides matching TRBD1. CDR1 SGHTA and CDR2 FQGNSA come from the germline V gene. V shed 10 bases and J 5 bases; nucleotides not matched to a gene: 7. This CDR3 spans 13 amino acids. The CDR3 loop reads CATKTGLTGELFF. The CDR3 nucleotides are TGTGCCACCAAGACAGGGTTGACCGGGGAGCTGTTTTTT.

This chain connects TRBV5-1 to TRBJ2-2; 11 bases map to TRBD1. Germline V CDR1 and CDR2: SGHRS, YFSETQ. V gave up 4 bases and J gave up 4 bases; unmatched junction bases: 6. The CDR3 spans 16 residues. The CDR3 DNA is TGCGCCAGCAGCGGCGGACAGGGGGCTGGCACCGGGGAGCTGTTTTTT. Encoded protein: CASSGGQGAGTGELFF.

The V and J genes are TRBV5-4 and TRBJ1-2, with TRBD1 identical over 8 bases. The CDR3 runs to 15 residues. J was trimmed by 1 base and V by 4 bases; bases with no gene match: 6. Germline CDR1 and CDR2: SGHNT and YYREEE (reference sequence). CDR3 coding DNA: TGTGCCAGCAGCCGGACAGGGCGTGTTAACTATGGCTACACCTTC. Protein: CASSRTGRVNYGYTF.

This sequence joins TRBV27 and TRBJ2-1; the D gene is possibly TRBD2 (5 bases). This CDR3 comprises 13 residues. Germline CDR1 and CDR2: MNHEY and SMNVEV (reference sequence). The ends were cut back, 8 bases at V and 0 bases at J, with 8 bases in the middle. The CDR3 spells CASGSGSYNEQFF. CDR3 sequence (DNA): TGTGCCAGCGGCAGCGGCTCCTACAATGAGCAGTTCTTC.

The sample holds a few counts of this clone. The V call is TRBV10-3, the J call TRBJ1-1, with 7 bases lining up with TRBD1. The germline CDR1 and CDR2 sequences are ENHRY and SYGVKD. CDR3 length: 14 amino acids. Trimming cost V 6 bases and J 3 bases; bases outside gene matches: 7. CDR3 bases: TGTGCCATCAGGACCGAGGGGGCGTACACTGAAGCTTTCTTT. Translation gives CAIRTEGAYTEAFF.

This chain connects TRBV6-5 to TRBJ1-1; TRBD1 matches at 11 bases. The V and J ends lost 0 bases and 6 bases, in that order; junction bases with no gene match: 6. Germline values: CDR1 MNHEY, CDR2 SVGAGI. CDR3 length: 16 residues. The CDR3 DNA reads TGTGCCAGCAGTTACTCGATTGGGACAGGGGGTTCTGAAGCTTTCTTT. Residues: CASSYSIGTGGSEAFF.

This chain joins TRBV4-3 and TRBJ1-3; 8 bases are shared with TRBD1. Germline assignment: CDR1 LGHNA and CDR2 YSLEER. The J segment lost 0 bases and the V segment lost 4 bases, leaving 2 bases of the junction unmatched. CDR3 length: 15 residues. CDR3 bases: TGCGCCAGCAGCCGGACAGGGAGCTCTGGAAACACCATATATTTT. This encodes CASSRTGSSGNTIYF.

This clone was observed a handful of times. The genes are TRBV7-8 and TRBJ1-1; D is perhaps TRBD1 (5 bases). Trimming left V 4 bases short and J 1 base short, with 13 bases between. The germline V gene has CDR1 SGHVS and CDR2 FQNEAQ. The CDR3 contains 15 residues. The CDR3 region is CASSSRRGWNTEAFF. The DNA for the CDR3 is TGTGCCAGCAGCTCCCGAAGGGGCTGGAACACTGAAGCTTTCTTT.

V gene TRBV7-9 combines with J gene TRBJ1-2; 11 bases agree with TRBD1. Germline V gene data show CDR1 as SEHNR and CDR2 as FQNEAQ (reference sequence). The CDR3 sequence is 19 residues long. Trimming at V came to 4 bases and at J to 0 bases, leaving 13 bases not matched to a gene. CDR3 sequence: CASSSQGRGQGVSNYGYTF. The DNA of the CDR3 is TGTGCCAGCAGCTCTCAGGGGCGGGGACAGGGGGTATCTAACTATGGCTACACCTTC. Together with reference TRBV7-9 and TRBJ1-2, the CDR3 gives the full variable domain: DTGVSQNPRHKITKRGQNVTFRCDPISEHNRLYWYRQTLGQGPEFLTYFQNEAQLEKSRLLSDRFSAERPKGSFSTLEIQRTEQGDSAMYLCASSSQGRGQGVSNYGYTFGSGTRLTVV.

The J gene is TRBJ2-5, the V gene TRBV5-6, with 11 bases fitting TRBD1. The closer fit of TRBJ2-7 to the DNA end suggests the J call may be wrong. The CDR3 sequence is 16 residues long. The germline gives CDR1 SGHDT, CDR2 YYEEEE. CDR3: CASSWTGGYFSYEQYF. DNA for the CDR3: TGTGCCAGCAGCTGGACAGGGGGCTATTTCTCCTACGAGCAGTACTTC.

The gene calls are TRBV4-3 and TRBJ2-1; 7 bases match TRBD2. CDR3 length: 16 residues. Trimming removed 0 bases from V and 9 bases from J; junction bases left unmatched: 11. Per germline, CDR1 LGHNA and CDR2 YSLEER. CDR3 amino acids: CASSQDPAGERGEQFF. Written as DNA, the CDR3 is TGCGCCAGCAGCCAAGATCCGGCGGGAGAGCGCGGTGAGCAGTTCTTC.

This chain uses TRBV6-4 with TRBJ1-5; D not certain. Trimming took 7 bases from V and 5 from J, leaving 3 bases between them. Per the germline V gene, CDR1 is MRHNA and CDR2 is SNTAGT. This CDR3 comprises 10 residues. The CDR3 DNA is TGTGCCAGCATCGATCAGCCCCAGCATTTT. Its protein product is CASIDQPQHF.

The J gene is TRBJ2-3, the V gene TRBV28, with 7 bases matching TRBD2. The trim removed 4 bases at V and 11 bases at J, leaving 9 bases unmatched. The CDR3 extends over 13 amino acids. The germline V gene has CDR1 MDHEN and CDR2 SYDVKM. CDR3 residues: CASSSGRGIGQYF. The CDR3, as DNA: TGTGCCAGCAGTTCAGGGAGGGGCATTGGGCAGTATTTT.

This clone showed up just once. The chain is built from TRBV14 and TRBJ2-5, with TRBD2 matching 12 bases. The J call may be wrong; the DNA end is better matched by TRBJ2-7. CDR3 size: 17 residues. From germline, CDR1 is SGHDN and CDR2 FVKESK. In DNA, the CDR3 is TGTGCCAGCAGCCAAGGTACTAGCGGGGGGAGCTCCTACGAGCAGTACTTC. Its protein is CASSQGTSGGSSYEQYF.

The rearrangement uses TRBV5-1 and TRBJ2-5; D is undetermined. Germline V gene sequence: CDR1 SGHRS, CDR2 YFSETQ. V was trimmed by 1 base and J by 4 bases, leaving 11 bases between them. The CDR3 has 14 residues. The CDR3 sequence is CASSLTGPRETQYF. The CDR3 nucleotides read TGCGCCAGCAGCTTGACCGGTCCTAGAGAGACCCAGTACTTC.

This chain links TRBV7-9 with TRBJ1-4; 8 bases align to TRBD1. CDR3 length: 15 residues. The V gene's germline CDR1 is SEHNR and CDR2 FQNEAQ (reference sequence). V dropped 5 bases and J dropped 1; count of bases not matched to a gene: 3. CDR3 protein: CASSPGQGTNEKLFF. The CDR3 coding sequence is TGTGCCAGCAGCCCCGGACAGGGAACTAATGAAAAACTGTTTTTT. Together with reference TRBV7-9 and TRBJ1-4, the CDR3 gives the full variable domain: DTGVSQNPRHKITKRGQNVTFRCDPISEHNRLYWYRQTLGQGPEFLTYFQNEAQLEKSRLLSDRFSAERPKGSFSTLEIQRTEQGDSAMYLCASSPGQGTNEKLFFGSGTQLSVL.

V and J are TRBV2 and TRBJ2-6; 10 bases align to TRBD2. The CDR3 has 16 residues. The germline gives CDR1 SNHLY, CDR2 FYNNEI. Trimming took 9 bases from V and 4 from J; bases not matched to a gene: 9. This CDR3 is CARTSGRAPGANVLTF. CDR3 coding DNA: TGTGCCAGAACAAGCGGGAGGGCTCCCGGGGCCAACGTCCTGACTTTC.